One and the same sample provided the 6 T cell receptor beta chains below, sequenced in a study of control samples from healthy donors and cancer patients. Method: immunoSEQ multiplex PCR; TCRdb's copy keeps in-frame clones and lacks some. Of some 130,000 clones listed, roughly 92% were seen once; the top ten hold 4.5% to 7%. The source material was blood. The receptors stem from a man between 18 and 35 years old in good health.

The J gene is TRBJ1-3, the V gene TRBV15; D gene unclear. The length of the CDR3 is 14 residues. Per germline, CDR1 LNHNV and CDR2 YYDKDF (reference sequence). V lost 3 bases, J lost 4 bases, and 10 bases lay in between. CDR3 nucleotides: TGTGCCACCAGCAGTTCGCGGGTCGGAAACACCATATATTTT. It yields the protein CATSSSRVGNTIYF.

The V gene is TRBV5-4, the J gene TRBJ2-1; TRBD2 matches at 12 bases. V was clipped by 5 bases and J by 5 bases; unmatched bases: 5. This CDR3 is built from 15 residues. Germline V gene sequence: CDR1 SGHNT, CDR2 YYREEE (reference sequence). CDR3 coding DNA: TGTGCCAGCAGTTCCGGACTAGCGGGAAACAATGAGCAGTTCTTC. Protein sequence: CASSSGLAGNNEQFF.

The rearrangement links TRBV10-3 to TRBJ1-5, with a tentative D call TRBD1 (5 bases). CDR3 length equals 17 residues. Germline V gene sequence: CDR1 ENHRY, CDR2 SYGVKD. Trimming shortened V by 1 base and J by 0 bases, and 13 bases separated the two germline ends. DNA of the CDR3: TGTGCCATCAGTGAGTGGCAGGGAGGGACTAGCAATCAGCCCCAGCATTTT. The encoded protein is CAISEWQGGTSNQPQHF.

The chain has TRBV6-5 and TRBJ2-7, with a possible D match to TRBD2 (6 bases). The CDR3 contains 13 residues. CDR1 MNHEY and CDR2 SVGAGI come from the germline V gene. The V end was cut by 7 bases, the J end by 3 bases, with 13 bases between. CDR3 in DNA: TGTGCCAGCAACGCCAGGGAGGACTACGAGCAGTACTTC. Protein product: CASNAREDYEQYF.

This rearrangement joins TRBV10-3 to TRBJ2-5; D gene uncertain. The CDR3 extends over 12 amino acids. CDR1 is ENHRY and CDR2 is SYGVKD in the germline V gene. Trimming took off 0 bases at V and 4 bases at J, with 3 bases between the two ends. CDR3 sequence reads: CAISESSETQYF. The CDR3 coding sequence is TGTGCCATCAGTGAGTCATCAGAGACCCAGTACTTC.

Concerning this clone: The junction and the germline gene differ at one end; a read error may be behind it. The chain has TRBV6-6 and TRBJ1-4; no clear D gene. Germline V gene lookup returns CDR1 MNHNY and CDR2 SVGAGI (reference sequence). The CDR3 consists of 11 residues. The CDR3: CASSYGPRVVF. The CDR3 DNA is TGTGCCAGCAGTTACGGCCCGAGAGTTGTTTTT.